These 27 T cell receptor beta chains were all obtained from the same sample, sequenced in a study of T cells in Graves' hyperthyroidism and ophthalmopathy. RNA transcripts yielded amplified TCR beta CDR3 regions. In the first-round RT-PCR of the TCR CDR3, the HTBI primer set was used. TCRdb re-derived calls from the multiplex PCR reads in MiXCR, one entry per CDR3 protein. The sample lists about 480,000 distinct CDR3 sequences, about 15% occurring once. The specimen was blood. Receptors originate from a woman between 18 and 29 years old with Graves' hyperthyroidism.

The table lists this clonotype with a few counts. The rearrangement uses TRBV7-3 and TRBJ2-1; D perhaps matches TRBD2 (6 bases). V gave up 4 bases and J gave up 15 bases, with 16 bases separating them. This CDR3 region has 12 residues. Germline CDR1 SGHTA, CDR2 FQGTGA. The CDR3 nucleotides read TGTGCCAGCAGCTCAGAAGGGAGGTTTTGGTTCTTC. Protein product: CASSSEGRFWFF.

This clonotype was observed at least ten times. This rearrangement joins TRBV20-1 to TRBJ2-7, with D maybe TRBD1 (6 bases). Trimming cost V 0 bases and J 1 base, with 13 bases left between them. The CDR3 has 15 amino acids. CDR1 DFQATT and CDR2 SNEGSKA come from the germline V gene (reference sequence). The CDR3 bases are TGCAGTGCTAGAGACGGCTTAGGGGGATCCTACGAGCAGTACTTC. Protein: CSARDGLGGSYEQYF.

The chain has TRBV6-1 and TRBJ1-2, with D maybe TRBD1 (6 bases). The CDR3 runs to 13 residues. In germline, CDR1 is MNHNS, CDR2 SASEGT. Trimming cost V 5 bases and J 6 bases, with 13 bases left between them. Here the CDR3 DNA reads TGTGCCAGCAGTCTCTACCGGACAGATGGCTACACCTTC. Amino acid sequence: CASSLYRTDGYTF.

The table lists this clonotype with many counts. J is TRBJ2-7 and V is TRBV5-1, with D unclear. The CDR3 covers 13 residues. Germline V gene lookup returns CDR1 SGHRS and CDR2 YFSETQ. The V gene lost 3 bases and the J gene lost 6 bases, with 13 bases spanning the gap. The CDR3 reads CASSSHDGGEQYF. The CDR3 nucleotides read TGCGCCAGCAGCTCGCACGACGGCGGCGAGCAGTACTTC.

This clonotype was seen a handful of times. The chain has TRBV20-1 and TRBJ2-5, with 10 bases that match TRBD2. The CDR3 runs to 12 residues. The germline V gene has CDR1 DFQATT and CDR2 SNEGSKA (reference sequence). The V and J ends lost 5 bases and 4 bases, in that order; junction bases with no gene match: 1. The chain's CDR3 is CSALAGGETQYF. In nucleotides, the CDR3 is TGCAGTGCTTTAGCGGGAGGAGAGACCCAGTACTTC.

This clonotype was counted at least ten times. The chain has TRBV11-2 and TRBJ2-7; 8 bases agree with TRBD2. Per the germline V gene, CDR1 is SGHAT and CDR2 is FQNNGV. The length of the CDR3 is 14 residues. The J segment lost 0 bases and the V segment lost 5 bases, leaving 3 bases of the junction unmatched. The CDR3 DNA reads TGTGCCAGCAGCACGACTAGCGTCTCCTACGAGCAGTACTTC. Translating gives CASSTTSVSYEQYF.

This clonotype has ten or more counts. V usage is TRBV2 and J usage is TRBJ1-1; no reliable D call. The CDR3 has 14 residues. From germline, CDR1 is SNHLY and CDR2 FYNNEI. Trimming took off 7 bases at V and 0 bases at J, with 12 bases between the two ends. The CDR3 is CASKARRLNTEAFF. The CDR3 DNA reads as TGTGCCAGCAAGGCACGCAGGTTGAACACTGAAGCTTTCTTT.

This clonotype was observed many times. The chain uses TRBV6-5 and TRBJ2-5; no definite D call. The length of the CDR3 is 15 residues. V lost 0 bases to trimming and J lost 3 bases, with 11 bases between them. Germline assignment: CDR1 MNHEY and CDR2 SVGAGI. CDR3 loop: CASSYSIGEEETQYF. The CDR3 DNA is TGTGCCAGCAGTTACTCGATTGGCGAGGAAGAGACCCAGTACTTC.

This clonotype was counted at least ten times. The rearrangement uses TRBV11-2 and TRBJ1-2; a possible D gene is TRBD1 (5 bases). CDR1 and CDR2 from the germline V gene are SGHAT and FQNNGV. This CDR3 has 14 amino acids. Between the trimmed V and J ends, which lost 3 bases and 4 bases, there was a span of 12 bases. The DNA of the CDR3 is TGTGCCAGCAGCTTGGCCCAGGGCGGCTATGGCTACACCTTC. Protein sequence: CASSLAQGGYGYTF.

The chain is built from TRBV5-8 and TRBJ1-4; D not certain. This CDR3 is built from 16 residues. Deletions cut 4 bases from V and 5 bases from J, with 18 bases between. CDR1 and CDR2 (germline): SGHTS, YDEGEE. In DNA, the CDR3 is TGTGCCAGCAGCCGATGGACGAACACACCAAATGAAAAACTGTTTTTT. Protein product: CASSRWTNTPNEKLFF. Combining the CDR3 with reference TRBV5-8 and TRBJ1-4 gives the whole variable domain EAGVTQSPTHLIKTRGQQATLRCSPISGHTSVYWYQQALGLGLQFLLWYDEGEERNRGNFPPRFSGRQFPNYSSELNVNALELEDSALYLCASSRWTNTPNEKLFFGSGTQLSVL.

This clonotype showed up many times. The chain uses TRBV2 and TRBJ2-3, with TRBD1 matching over 10 bases. J lost 5 bases, V lost 4 bases, and 3 bases had no gene match. CDR1 and CDR2 (germline): SNHLY, FYNNEI. The CDR3 sequence is 14 residues long. As DNA, the CDR3 is TGTGCCAGCAGTGTGACAGGGGGCCAAGATACGCAGTATTTT. Protein: CASSVTGGQDTQYF. The full variable domain, in which reference TRBV2 and TRBJ2-3 provide the parts outside the CDR3, is EPEVTQTPSHQVTQMGQEVILRCVPISNHLYFYWYRQILGQKVEFLVSFYNNEISEKSEIFDDQFSVERPDGSNFTLKIRSTKLEDSAMYFCASSVTGGQDTQYFGPGTRLTVL.

The J gene is TRBJ2-1, the V gene TRBV7-9; D might be TRBD1 (6 bases). CDR3 length equals 10 residues. Germline-derived CDR1 and CDR2 are SEHNR and FQNEAQ (reference sequence). V was trimmed by 5 bases and J by 14 bases, leaving 10 bases between them. The CDR3 loop is CASSLQGKFF. The CDR3 nucleotides read TGTGCCAGCAGCCTTCAGGGGAAGTTCTTC.

This clonotype was recorded a few times. The chain recombines TRBV30 with TRBJ1-2, with 7 nucleotides matching TRBD1. Trimming cost V 4 bases and J 12 bases; bases outside gene matches: 14. Germline V lookup: CDR1 GTSNPN, CDR2 SVGIG (reference sequence). The CDR3 has 13 residues. CDR3 amino acids: CAWNRGVKGGDTF. CDR3 in DNA: TGTGCCTGGAATCGGGGAGTTAAAGGGGGCGACACCTTC.

In its sample, this clonotype was seen many times. The chain joins TRBV12-3 or TRBV12-4 to TRBJ2-3, with D tentatively TRBD2 (6 bases). This CDR3 region has 14 residues. Trimming pared 3 bases from V and 3 bases from J, leaving 10 bases between. The CDR3 DNA follows: TGTGCCAGCAGTTTTGCCGGGAGTACAGATACGCAGTATTTT. It yields the protein CASSFAGSTDTQYF.

At least ten counts were recorded for this clonotype. V gene TRBV28 combines with J gene TRBJ1-6; D remains ambiguous. Germline V gene data show CDR1 as MDHEN and CDR2 as SYDVKM. V gave up 3 bases and J gave up 7 bases, with 10 bases separating them. The CDR3 is made up of 14 amino acids. The CDR3 loop is CASSFFETNSPLHF. For the CDR3, the DNA is TGTGCCAGCAGTTTTTTTGAGACGAATTCACCCCTCCACTTT.

With respect to this clonotype: This clone may be a read error of a much larger clone one base away. The chain recombines TRBV19 with TRBJ1-1; the match to TRBD1 covers 10 bases. This CDR3 contains 13 residues. Germline CDR1 is LNHDA and CDR2 is SQIVND (reference sequence). The CDR3 bases are TGTGCCAGTAGGGGGACAGGGGTTACTGAAGCTCTCTTT. Protein sequence: CASRGTGVTEALF.

This clonotype was found many times. The gene calls are TRBV12-3 or TRBV12-4 and TRBJ1-6; 8 positions agree with TRBD1. The V and J ends lost 6 bases and 10 bases, in that order; junction bases with no gene match: 8. The CDR3 loop spans 14 amino acids. CDR3 in amino acids: CASRRGQGESPLHF. The CDR3 region has the DNA TGTGCCAGCAGACGAGGACAGGGTGAATCACCCCTCCACTTT.

V gene TRBV5-1 combines with J gene TRBJ2-5; 7 nucleotides line up with TRBD1. Germline V gives CDR1 SGHRS, CDR2 YFSETQ. This CDR3 comprises 13 residues. The V gene end was trimmed by 7 bases and the J gene end by 6 bases; junction bases not matched to a gene: 9. This CDR3 reads CASHEQGWQTQYF. CDR3 bases: TGCGCCAGCCATGAACAGGGGTGGCAGACCCAGTACTTC.

This clonotype was observed at least ten times. This chain joins TRBV11-2 and TRBJ2-1; 7 nucleotides line up with TRBD1. This CDR3 is 16 amino acids long. The J segment lost 0 bases and the V segment lost 0 bases, leaving 2 bases of the junction unmatched. Germline V CDR1 and CDR2: SGHAT, FQNNGV. The CDR3 loop reads CASSLESGGSYNEQFF. The CDR3 nucleotides are TGTGCCAGCAGCTTAGAATCAGGGGGCTCCTACAATGAGCAGTTCTTC. Supplemented by reference TRBV11-2 and TRBJ2-1, the full variable domain reads EAGVAQSPRYKIIEKRQSVAFWCNPISGHATLYWYQQILGQGPKLLIQFQNNGVVDDSQLPKDRFSAERLKGVDSTLKIQPAKLEDSAVYLCASSLESGGSYNEQFFGPGTRLTVL.

This clonotype has a count of ten or more. The J gene is TRBJ1-2, the V gene TRBV24-1; the D is unclear. Germline CDR1 KGHDR, CDR2 SFDVKD. The CDR3 has 12 amino acids. V was trimmed by 2 bases and J by 6 bases, leaving 6 bases between them. The CDR3 region is CATSDSTDGYTF. For the CDR3, the DNA is TGTGCCACCAGTGATTCGACGGATGGCTACACCTTC.

Concerning this clonotype itself: A much bigger clone sits one base away, suggesting this may be a read error. V usage is TRBV19 and J usage is TRBJ1-2; 7 positions match TRBD1. This CDR3 has 14 residues. Germline V gives CDR1 LNHDA, CDR2 SQIVND (reference sequence). CDR3 coding DNA: TGTTCCAGTAGCCCCACGGACAGGCTCGATGGCTACACCTTC. This encodes CSSSPTDRLDGYTF.

This clonotype showed up many times. The rearrangement joins TRBV20-1 to TRBJ1-1, with TRBD1 matching 7 bases. This CDR3 comprises 16 residues. The V and J ends lost 3 bases and 4 bases, in that order; junction bases with no gene match: 14. In germline, CDR1 is DFQATT, CDR2 SNEGSKA (reference sequence). This CDR3 reads CSARPRTGARGTEAFF. CDR3 DNA sequence: TGCAGTGCTAGGCCCCGGACAGGCGCAAGGGGCACTGAAGCTTTCTTT.

This clonotype came up many times. The chain has TRBV12-3 or TRBV12-4 and TRBJ2-1, with 9 bases aligning to TRBD2. The CDR3 sequence is 16 residues long. J was trimmed by 4 bases and V by 2 bases; bases with no gene match: 6. Here the CDR3 reads CASSLTASGIYNEQFF. The CDR3 coding sequence is TGTGCCAGCAGTTTAACCGCTAGCGGGATTTACAATGAGCAGTTCTTC.

This clonotype was counted many times. The rearrangement joins TRBV10-3 to TRBJ2-3; 8 nucleotides agree with TRBD1. Germline CDR1 is ENHRY and CDR2 is SYGVKD. The CDR3 covers 17 residues. Trimming at V came to 6 bases and at J to 2 bases, leaving 13 bases not matched to a gene. The CDR3 nucleotides are TGTGCCATCAGCACCAGAACCGGGACAGGCCCCACAGATACGCAGTATTTT. This codes for CAISTRTGTGPTDTQYF.

Ten or more counts support this clonotype. The chain has TRBV12-3 or TRBV12-4 and TRBJ2-7, with 7 bases lining up with TRBD1. V gave up 5 bases and J gave up 2 bases; unmatched junction bases: 6. CDR3 size: 14 residues. CDR3 bases: TGTGCCAGCAGTCCCTGGGACAGCCCCTACGAGCAGTACGTC. The encoded protein is CASSPWDSPYEQYV.

The chain recombines TRBV29-1 with TRBJ1-5; TRBD1 is a possible D gene (5 bases). CDR1 and CDR2 from the germline V gene are SQVTM and ANQGSEA. The CDR3 covers 14 residues. V was trimmed by 4 bases and J by 5 bases, leaving 15 bases between them. CDR3 bases: TGCAGCGTTGTCTCAGGGTCCGGGGATCAGCCCCAGCATTTT. It translates to CSVVSGSGDQPQHF.

This clonotype was observed many times. This chain connects TRBV10-3 to TRBJ2-5, with TRBD2 matching over 7 bases. Unmatched junction bases numbered 3, after V lost 0 bases and J lost 5 bases. The CDR3 is 14 amino acids. Germline CDR1 ENHRY, CDR2 SYGVKD. The CDR3 protein is CAISESRAGETQYF. CDR3 nucleotide sequence: TGTGCCATCAGTGAGTCTCGAGCGGGGGAGACCCAGTACTTC.